This T cell receptor beta chain was retrieved from a study of T cell responses to AZD1222 COVID-19 vaccine. Here immunoSEQ multiplex PCR was the method, and the copy in TCRdb shows in-frame clones only, minus some. The data show roughly 70,000 clones, 75% to 85% seen once. The V gene's germline CDR1 is SGHTA and CDR2 FQGNSA. The CDR3 has 15 amino acids. V lost 1 base and J 2 bases, leaving 10 bases between the germline ends. The receptor comes from an adult in good health. The rearrangement joins TRBV7-2 to TRBJ2-3; D not resolved. Specimen: peripheral blood, collected on day 0 of MenACWY control vaccination. The CDR3 DNA reads as TGTGCCAGCAGCTTAGGGAGCGTTGACACAGATACGCAGTATTTT. Translated, it gives CASSLGSVDTDTQYF.